This T cell receptor beta chain is from a study of T-cell reconstitution after alpha-beta-depleted transplantation in children. Study-wide findings and caveats: TCRbeta diversity was high at day 60 in some patients (a result of surviving recipient T cells and thymic progenitors). Several hundred expanded graft clones reportedly were the source of alpha-beta T cells about two months after transplant. The authors attributed T-cell counts and diversity one year after transplant mostly to newly produced T cells.

A library of TCRbeta sequences, prepared with unique molecular identifiers, was generated. TCRdb processed the PCR reads anew with MiXCR; each CDR3 protein has one entry. The data contain 350,000 to 500,000 distinct CDR3 sequences, approximately 41% of them seen just once; the ten biggest clones take up around a quarter. This clonotype was seen at least ten times. Its antigen is unknown. V was shortened by 2 bases and J by 0 bases, with 11 bases between the two germline ends. This CDR3 spans 15 amino acids. Germline CDR1 reads SQVTM; CDR2 reads ANQGSEA. Sequenced here: PBMCs, sampled before TCRalphabeta/CD19-depleted stem cell transplant. The sequence came from a girl aged 2 to 10 with aplastic anemia, due to receive a stem cell transplant. The chain carries TRBV29-1 and TRBJ2-4; unclear D gene. In DNA, the CDR3 is TGCAGCGTTGAATCCCCCGAAATAGCCAAAAACATTCAGTACTTC. Its translation: CSVESPEIAKNIQYF. The full variable domain, in which reference TRBV29-1 and TRBJ2-4 provide the parts outside the CDR3, is SAVISQKPSRDICQRGTSLTIQCQVDSQVTMMFWYRQQPGQSLTLIATANQGSEATYESGFVIDKFPISRPNLTFSTLTVSNMSPEDSSIYLCSVESPEIAKNIQYFGAGTRLSVL.